The 23 T cell receptor beta chains presented below share a single source sample, sequenced in a study of molecular identifiers for immune sequencing clone quantification. One entry per CDR3 protein, called by TCRdb with MiXCR from the PCR reads. The table records around 13,000 distinct CDR3 sequences, about 15% of them present only once. Sequencing used naive CD8+ T cells from blood, with Jurkat cell RNA spiked in. Specified subset: FACS-sorted CD8+CD4-CCR7+CD45RA+ naive T cells. All receptors derive from a human donor in good health. Some libraries in this study had Jurkat cell RNA spiked in.

By frequency in the sample, this clonotype is medium-sized (0.01 to 0.1%). The chain links TRBV25-1 to TRBJ2-1; the D gene is possibly TRBD1 (5 bases). Trimming cost V 2 bases and J 3 bases, with 5 bases left between them. Per the germline V gene, CDR1 is MGHDK and CDR2 is SYGVNS. The CDR3 consists of 13 residues. CDR3 DNA: TGTGCCAGCAGTGAAAGGGGCTACAATGAGCAGTTCTTC. Encoded protein: CASSERGYNEQFF.

Concerning this clonotype: One base away lies a much larger clone, so this may be a sequencing read error. The chain recombines TRBV12-3 or TRBV12-4 with TRBJ1-1; 8 bases line up with TRBD1. The V segment lost 8 bases and the J segment 7 bases; nucleotides outside the gene matches: 9. The CDR3 has 13 amino acids. CDR3 region: CASGPTGASEAFF. The CDR3 coding sequence is TGTGCCAGCGGTCCGACAGGGGCGAGTGAAGCTTTCTTT.

Ten or more counts support this clonotype. The V call is TRBV4-1, the J call TRBJ2-1; 9 bases are a match to TRBD2. Germline V gives CDR1 MGHRA, CDR2 YSYEKL. The CDR3 sequence is 16 residues long. The ends lost 3 bases at V and 4 bases at J; junction bases unmatched: 7. DNA for the CDR3: TGCGCCAGCAGCCAGCGTGCGGGAGGGCCATACAATGAGCAGTTCTTC. Translation: CASSQRAGGPYNEQFF.

By its share, this clonotype is medium-sized (0.01 to 0.1%). The V and J genes are TRBV4-1 and TRBJ2-3; D is unclear. CDR3 size: 13 residues. Trimming shortened V by 6 bases and J by 1 base, and 8 bases separated the two germline ends. Germline CDR1 and CDR2: MGHRA and YSYEKL. This CDR3 reads CASSWMGTDTQYF. In nucleotides, the CDR3 is TGCGCCAGCAGTTGGATGGGCACAGATACGCAGTATTTT.

This clonotype is medium-sized. The CDR3 nucleotides are TGTGCCAGCAGCTCCGGACTAGCGGGAGTAGTTGAGACCCAGTACTTC. It is translated as CASSSGLAGVVETQYF. This chain links TRBV7-8 with TRBJ2-5; 13 bases are shared with TRBD2. V shed 4 bases, J shed 5 bases, and the junction held 7 bases outside the gene matches. Germline V gene lookup returns CDR1 SGHVS and CDR2 FQNEAQ. This CDR3 is 16 amino acids long.

As for this clonotype: Given a much more abundant clone one base away, this may be a read error. This chain links TRBV27 with TRBJ2-5; D remains ambiguous. V was shortened by 3 bases and J by 1 base, with 6 bases between the two germline ends. Germline V CDR1 and CDR2: MNHEY, SMNVEV (reference sequence). CDR3 length: 13 amino acids. CDR3 sequence reads: CASSLTLQETQYF. The CDR3 DNA is TGTGCCAGCAGTTTGACGCTCCAAGAGACCCAGTACTTC.

Sample share makes this clonotype medium-sized. The chain couples TRBV7-8 to TRBJ2-3, with 10 positions matching TRBD2. The length of the CDR3 is 17 residues. Germline V lookup: CDR1 SGHVS, CDR2 FQNEAQ. Trimming removed 3 bases from V and 6 bases from J; junction bases left unmatched: 12. The CDR3 region has the DNA TGTGCCAGCAGCTTGCCTCGCACCGGGACTAGCGAGGATACGCAGTATTTT. Protein sequence: CASSLPRTGTSEDTQYF.

This clonotype was counted at least ten times. The J gene is TRBJ2-7, the V gene TRBV4-3; D could derive from TRBD1 or TRBD2 (5 bases each). The CDR3 has 14 amino acids. Germline lookup yields CDR1 LGHNA and CDR2 YSLEER. V was clipped by 5 bases and J by 5 bases, with 16 bases between them. As DNA, the CDR3 is TGCGCCAGCAGCTCTTTTTTGGGGGACCACGAGCAGTACTTC. This codes for CASSSFLGDHEQYF.

Comments on this clonotype: A read error may be the cause here, since a much bigger clone is one base away. The chain couples TRBV27 to TRBJ2-5; 15 bases align to TRBD2. CDR1 MNHEY and CDR2 SMNVEV come from the germline V gene (reference sequence). The CDR3 is 17 amino acids. This CDR3 is CAGSSGLAGGPWETQYF. CDR3 coding DNA: TGTGCCGGCAGTTCCGGACTAGCGGGAGGGCCCTGGGAGACCCAGTACTTC.

This clonotype appeared a few times. The chain combines TRBV14 with TRBJ2-5, with D maybe TRBD2 (5 bases). CDR1 and CDR2 from the germline V gene are SGHDN and FVKESK. The CDR3 is 15 amino acids. V lost 0 bases, J lost 3 bases, and 11 bases lay in between. The CDR3 sequence is CASSQEPVTKETQYF. The DNA for the CDR3 is TGTGCCAGCAGCCAAGAACCCGTGACTAAAGAGACCCAGTACTTC.

This clonotype appeared many times. The CDR3 DNA is TGTGCCAGCTCCCCGGGACAGAGCTACGAGCAGTACTTC. Its translation is CASSPGQSYEQYF. The rearrangement uses TRBV19 and TRBJ2-7; 7 nucleotides match TRBD1. J was trimmed by 3 bases and V by 9 bases; bases with no gene match: 8. Germline assignment: CDR1 LNHDA and CDR2 SQIVND (reference sequence). This CDR3 contains 13 residues.

This clonotype showed up many times. The chain couples TRBV7-8 to TRBJ2-1; 7 positions agree with TRBD2. Germline CDR1 reads SGHVS; CDR2 reads FQNEAQ. J was trimmed by 10 bases and V by 0 bases; bases with no gene match: 12. The length of the CDR3 is 16 residues. CDR3 DNA: TGTGCCAGCAGCTTAGCCGGACTAGGACTTCGGGCCGAGCAGTTCTTC. It yields the protein CASSLAGLGLRAEQFF.

The chain joins TRBV7-9 to TRBJ2-7; TRBD1 matches 11 bases. V shed 8 bases, J shed 4 bases, and the junction held 4 bases outside the gene matches. This CDR3 comprises 13 residues. CDR1 SEHNR and CDR2 FQNEAQ come from the germline V gene (reference sequence). The CDR3: CASEGDRGYEQYF. CDR3 nucleotide sequence: TGTGCCAGCGAGGGGGACAGGGGGTACGAGCAGTACTTC.

A note on this clonotype: A much larger clone is a single base away; this may be a read error. This chain connects TRBV20-1 to TRBJ2-1; 9 positions agree with TRBD2. The CDR3 is 17 residues long. CDR1 is DFQATT and CDR2 is SNEGSKA in the germline V gene (reference sequence). In DNA form, the CDR3 reads TGCAGTGCTAGAGATCTAGGCGGGAGGGGGGCCTTCAATGAGCAGCTCTTC. This translates into CSARDLGGRGAFNEQLF.

On this clonotype itself: Since a much larger clone is just one base distant, this may be a read error. This chain connects TRBV12-3 or TRBV12-4 to TRBJ1-3, with D perhaps TRBD1 (5 bases). The CDR3 has 11 amino acids. In DNA, the CDR3 is TGTGCCATCTCCCAGGGAAGCACCATATATTTT. It is translated as CAISQGSTIYF.

About this clonotype itself: At one end the junction does not follow the germline gene, possibly because of a read error. This chain connects TRBV6-4 to TRBJ2-1; D ambiguous. Germline CDR1 MRHNA, CDR2 SNTAGT. This CDR3 is built from 16 residues. CDR3 sequence (DNA): TGTGCCAGCAAGGAGTATGGCGGCCACTCCCACAATGAGCAGTTCTTC. This encodes CASKEYGGHSHNEQFF.

CDR3 loop: CASEVATLRGGQPQHF. The DNA of the CDR3 is TGTGCCAGCGAAGTGGCTACATTAAGGGGCGGTCAGCCCCAGCATTTT. The chain recombines TRBV6-6 with TRBJ1-5; possibly TRBD1 for D (5 bases). CDR3 length: 16 residues. The germline V gene encodes CDR1 MNHNY and CDR2 SVGAGI (reference sequence). Deletions cut 8 bases from V and 6 bases from J, with 23 bases between.

This clonotype has ten or more counts. The J gene is TRBJ1-2, the V gene TRBV6-4; the D gene is possibly TRBD1 (6 bases). The CDR3 sequence is 14 residues long. Looked up from germline, CDR1 is MRHNA and CDR2 is SNTAGT. The V and J ends lost 5 bases and 4 bases respectively, with 14 bases between them. Here the CDR3 DNA reads TGTGCCAGCAGTAACGGGACAAGTCTCTATGGCTACACCTTC. It specifies CASSNGTSLYGYTF.

This clonotype has a count of ten or more. The chain links TRBV28 to TRBJ2-3; D uncertain. This CDR3 is built from 11 residues. The germline V and J ends were trimmed by 3 bases and 3 bases, with 1 base remaining between them. Germline CDR1 MDHEN, CDR2 SYDVKM. CDR3 DNA sequence: TGTGCCAGCAGTTTGACAGATACGCAGTATTTT. This encodes CASSLTDTQYF.

Many counts were recorded for this clonotype. The CDR3 nucleotides are TGTGCCAGCAGTTTAACCAGGGCCGGCACCGGGGAGCTGTTTTTT. Translation: CASSLTRAGTGELFF. V usage is TRBV27 and J usage is TRBJ2-2; D is possibly TRBD1 (5 bases). This CDR3 is 15 amino acids long. V lost 2 bases to trimming and J lost 4 bases, with 11 bases between them. CDR1 and CDR2 (germline): MNHEY, SMNVEV (reference sequence).

Judged by abundance, this clonotype is medium-sized. The CDR3 spells CASSPTPGQGEFQETQYF. The CDR3 DNA sequence: TGTGCCAGCAGCCCCACCCCCGGACAGGGGGAATTCCAAGAGACCCAGTACTTC. The chain uses TRBV11-2 and TRBJ2-5; TRBD1 agrees at 10 bases. The CDR3 is 18 amino acids. Germline V lookup: CDR1 SGHAT, CDR2 FQNNGV. The V segment lost 5 bases and the J segment 1 base; nucleotides outside the gene matches: 13.

This clonotype is classed as medium-sized. CDR3 nucleotide sequence: TGTGCCAGCATAGGACTAGCGGGAGACTACGAGCAGTACTTC. This translates into CASIGLAGDYEQYF. This rearrangement joins TRBV6-6 to TRBJ2-7, with 13 bases aligning to TRBD2. CDR3 length equals 14 residues. The germline CDR1 and CDR2 sequences are MNHNY and SVGAGI (reference sequence). J lost 3 bases, V lost 7 bases, and 3 bases had no gene match.

Ten or more counts support this clonotype. This chain connects TRBV27 to TRBJ2-3; D is ambiguous. The V and J ends lost 3 bases and 5 bases respectively, with 9 bases between them. Germline V gene sequence: CDR1 MNHEY, CDR2 SMNVEV (reference sequence). There are 13 residues in the CDR3. This CDR3 reads CASSFSSIDTQYF. The CDR3 nucleotides are TGTGCCAGCAGTTTTTCTAGTATAGATACGCAGTATTTT.